These 29 T cell receptor beta chains were sequenced from one sample in a study of human T cells and chemical hapten exposure. One entry per CDR3 protein, called by TCRdb with MiXCR from the RACE reads. Of nearly 95,000 distinct CDR3 sequences in the sample, approximately 11% were seen once. Time point denoted: patch test 2, 6 weeks after DPC sensitization. Described treatment: therapeutic diphenylcyclopropenone sensitization with weekly scalp DPC. Specimen: whole blood, collected in connection with sensitization to the hapten diphenylcyclopropenone (DPC). The receptors were sampled from a man between 40 and 49 years old with alopecia areata. Some clones in this sample may be carry-over from other donors' samples.

The chain recombines TRBV7-2 with TRBJ2-5; 9 bases fit TRBD2. CDR1 and CDR2 from the germline V gene are SGHTA and FQGNSA. The CDR3 is made up of 13 amino acids. V was clipped by 1 base and J by 8 bases; unmatched bases: 2. The CDR3 protein is CASSLVSGGTQYF. CDR3 bases: TGTGCCAGCAGCTTAGTTAGCGGGGGTACCCAGTACTTC. The whole variable domain, remainder taken from reference TRBV7-2 and TRBJ2-5, is GAGVSQSPSNKVTEKGKDVELRCDPISGHTALYWYRQSLGQGLEFLIYFQGNSAPDKSGLPSDRFSAERTGGSVSTLTIQRTQQEDSAVYLCASSLVSGGTQYFGPGTRLLVL.

This clonotype was recorded a few times. This rearrangement joins TRBV5-1 to TRBJ2-3; no definite D call. CDR1 is SGHRS and CDR2 is YFSETQ in the germline V gene. The CDR3 loop spans 15 amino acids. Trimming left V 0 bases short and J 0 bases short, with 8 bases between. CDR3 DNA sequence: TGCGCCAGCAGCTTGGTTTGGCGGAGCACAGATACGCAGTATTTT. It codes for CASSLVWRSTDTQYF. Together with reference TRBV5-1 and TRBJ2-3, the CDR3 gives the full variable domain: KAGVTQTPRYLIKTRGQQVTLSCSPISGHRSVSWYQQTPGQGLQFLFEYFSETQRNKGNFPGRFSGRQFSNSRSEMNVSTLELGDSALYLCASSLVWRSTDTQYFGPGTRLTVL.

The chain has TRBV7-9 and TRBJ1-2, with D unclear. The CDR3 loop spans 20 amino acids. V was shortened by 5 bases and J by 0 bases, with 28 bases between the two germline ends. Germline CDR1 is SEHNR and CDR2 is FQNEAQ (reference sequence). The CDR3 region is CASSPRVGDEGTQANYGYTF. CDR3 in DNA: TGTGCCAGCAGCCCTAGGGTAGGAGACGAGGGAACCCAAGCTAACTATGGCTACACCTTC.

The V gene is TRBV11-3, the J gene TRBJ2-2; tentatively, D is TRBD1 (6 bases). In germline, CDR1 is SGHNT, CDR2 YENEEA. This CDR3 is 19 amino acids long. Trimming removed 4 bases from V and 2 bases from J, with 23 bases in between. This CDR3 reads CASSSRKGMLDSNTGELFF. Written as DNA, the CDR3 is TGTGCCAGCAGCTCCAGGAAGGGGATGCTGGACAGCAACACCGGGGAGCTGTTTTTT.

The chain carries TRBV20-1 and TRBJ1-5; possible D gene TRBD1, 6 bases. The V end lost 3 bases, the J end lost 6 bases, and 15 bases lay between the germline ends. CDR3 length equals 14 residues. Germline values: CDR1 DFQATT, CDR2 SNEGSKA (reference sequence). The CDR3 DNA reads as TGCAGTGCTAGGGGGGGGGGCGCGGGTCAGCCCCAGCATTTT. Translation: CSARGGGAGQPQHF.

This clonotype was found a few times. V usage is TRBV29-1 and J usage is TRBJ2-1, with 7 bases matching TRBD2. CDR1 SQVTM and CDR2 ANQGSEA come from the germline V gene. This CDR3 has 14 residues. J lost 1 base, V lost 4 bases, and 4 bases had no gene match. CDR3 in amino acids: CSVAAGASYNEQFF. CDR3 in DNA: TGCAGCGTTGCTGCGGGAGCGTCCTACAATGAGCAGTTCTTC.

DNA of the CDR3: TGTGCCAGCAGCTTAACCCATACAGCGGGGAACACTGAAGCTTTCTTT. It is translated as CASSLTHTAGNTEAFF. The rearrangement uses TRBV7-3 and TRBJ1-1; D not resolved. This CDR3 spans 16 amino acids. From germline, CDR1 is SGHTA and CDR2 FQGTGA. V shed 0 bases and J shed 1 base, with 12 bases lying between them.

The V call is TRBV12-3 or TRBV12-4, the J call TRBJ1-3, with a tentative D call TRBD1 (5 bases). CDR3 size: 14 residues. V lost 6 bases and J 2 bases, leaving 11 bases between the germline ends. The CDR3 here is CASSPLGAGNTIYF. DNA for the CDR3: TGTGCCAGCAGCCCCCTAGGGGCTGGAAACACCATATATTTT.

This clonotype was seen only a few times. V gene TRBV7-3 combines with J gene TRBJ2-2; TRBD1 matches 9 bases. This CDR3 has 14 amino acids. The ends lost 6 bases at V and 6 bases at J; junction bases unmatched: 5. Germline values: CDR1 SGHTA, CDR2 FQGTGA. CDR3 sequence: CASRRQGDAGELFF. Written as DNA, the CDR3 is TGTGCCAGCAGGCGACAGGGGGACGCCGGGGAGCTGTTTTTT.

The table lists this clonotype with a few counts. V gene TRBV6-2 or TRBV6-3 combines with J gene TRBJ2-4; the match to TRBD2 covers 7 bases. Trimming at V came to 4 bases and at J to 0 bases, leaving 9 bases not matched to a gene. Per germline, CDR1 MNHEY and CDR2 SVGEGT. This CDR3 region has 17 residues. DNA of the CDR3: TGTGCCAGCAGTTGGGCTAGCGGAATTCTAGCCAAAAACATTCAGTACTTC. Its protein is CASSWASGILAKNIQYF.

The rearrangement joins TRBV7-9 to TRBJ2-3, with D possibly matching TRBD2 (5 bases). V lost 1 base and J 0 bases, leaving 8 bases between the germline ends. CDR1 and CDR2 from the germline V gene are SEHNR and FQNEAQ (reference sequence). CDR3 length equals 15 residues. CDR3 bases: TGTGCCAGCAGCTTAGGTCTAGCTAGCACAGATACGCAGTATTTT. Translating gives CASSLGLASTDTQYF.

This chain connects TRBV9 to TRBJ2-1; weak D call: TRBD2 (6 bases). Trimming took off 4 bases at V and 6 bases at J, with 29 bases between the two ends. Germline CDR1 is SGDLS and CDR2 is YYNGEE. The CDR3 has 19 amino acids. This chain's CDR3 is CASSPTITISGRLGNEQFF. The CDR3 DNA reads as TGTGCCAGCAGCCCAACTATAACCATTAGCGGTAGACTGGGCAATGAGCAGTTCTTC.

The chain's CDR3 is CASSSLPGGGDEKLFF. The DNA for the CDR3 is TGCGCCAGCAGCTCCTTGCCAGGGGGCGGGGATGAAAAACTGTTTTTT. The chain is built from TRBV5-1 and TRBJ1-4, with 8 bases aligning to TRBD1. Germline trimming cut 3 bases from V and 6 bases from J; bases unmatched to any gene: 10. CDR1 SGHRS and CDR2 YFSETQ come from the germline V gene. The CDR3 has 16 residues.

This clonotype showed up just a few times. The rearrangement uses TRBV30 and TRBJ1-6; no clear D. Germline loops: CDR1 GTSNPN, CDR2 SVGIG (reference sequence). The CDR3 has 15 amino acids. Between the trimmed V and J ends, which lost 2 bases and 5 bases, there was a span of 13 bases. CDR3 nucleotide sequence: TGTGCCTGGAGTACTGGTGCAACCGATAATTCACCCCTCCACTTT. It is translated as CAWSTGATDNSPLHF.

The chain is built from TRBV13 and TRBJ2-7; 9 bases line up with TRBD1. V lost 5 bases, J lost 6 bases, and 8 bases stayed unmatched. The germline gives CDR1 PRHDT, CDR2 FYEKMQ (reference sequence). The CDR3 extends over 14 amino acids. CDR3 region: CASSQNRGRREQYV. The CDR3 coding sequence is TGTGCCAGCAGCCAAAACAGGGGGCGTCGCGAGCAGTACGTC.

The chain carries TRBV6-6 and TRBJ1-1; D unresolved. With 4 bases removed from V and 5 bases from J, the gap between germline ends came to 5 bases. This CDR3 comprises 11 residues. Germline V gene data show CDR1 as MNHNY and CDR2 as SVGAGI (reference sequence). CDR3 DNA sequence: TGTGCCAGCAGTTCCTATACTGAAGCTTTCTTT. This codes for CASSSYTEAFF.

This clonotype was detected many times. The chain employs TRBV2 and TRBJ1-4; no reliable D call. The germline CDR1 and CDR2 sequences are SNHLY and FYNNEI. The CDR3 spans 13 residues. Trimming took off 7 bases at V and 8 bases at J, with 14 bases between the two ends. The CDR3 sequence: CASTQSYSEKLFF. CDR3 nucleotide sequence: TGTGCCAGCACCCAGTCTTATAGCGAAAAACTGTTTTTT.

This clonotype was seen only a few times. The rearrangement links TRBV14 to TRBJ2-6, with D perhaps matching TRBD1 or TRBD2 (5 bases each). Germline V gene data show CDR1 as SGHDN and CDR2 as FVKESK. The CDR3 contains 16 residues. V was pared by 6 bases and J by 3 bases, with 15 bases between. CDR3 protein: CASRATGRSGANVLTF. The DNA of the CDR3 is TGTGCCAGCAGAGCCACGGGGCGTAGTGGGGCCAACGTCCTGACTTTC.

This clonotype showed up just a few times. The chain is built from TRBV10-3 and TRBJ2-2, with TRBD2 matching over 10 bases. The CDR3 covers 19 residues. CDR1 is ENHRY, CDR2 SYGVKD, per germline. V was clipped by 4 bases and J by 0 bases; unmatched bases: 11. This CDR3 is CAISGDTSGTGSNTGELFF. CDR3 bases: TGTGCCATCAGTGGAGACACTAGCGGGACGGGCTCGAACACCGGGGAGCTGTTTTTT.

At least ten counts were recorded for this clonotype. The chain carries TRBV12-3 or TRBV12-4 and TRBJ2-7, with D unresolved. Trimming took off 5 bases at V and 6 bases at J, with 8 bases between the two ends. The CDR3 is 11 residues long. Here the CDR3 DNA reads TGTGCCAGCAGTCCCGGAGTCGAGCAGTACGTC. This gives the protein CASSPGVEQYV.

This clonotype was recorded at least ten times. The gene calls are TRBV20-1 and TRBJ1-5; D uncertain. Germline V gene sequence: CDR1 DFQATT, CDR2 SNEGSKA (reference sequence). Trimming took 3 bases from V and 5 from J, leaving 11 bases between them. The CDR3 runs to 13 residues. The CDR3 DNA reads as TGCAGTGCTAGTAGGGCCAGATATCAGCCCCAGCATTTT. Translating gives CSASRARYQPQHF.

The chain recombines TRBV4-2 with TRBJ2-3; D is possibly TRBD2 (5 bases). CDR1 and CDR2 (germline): LGHNA, YNFKEQ. Trimming removed 0 bases from V and 11 bases from J, with 9 bases in between. This CDR3 is built from 12 residues. For the CDR3, the DNA is TGTGCCAGCAGCCAAGATGCGGGCGGGCAGTATTTT. Residues: CASSQDAGGQYF.

The table lists this clonotype with a few counts. V gene TRBV7-8 combines with J gene TRBJ1-2; no definite D call. This CDR3 spans 12 amino acids. Deletions cut 6 bases from V and 10 bases from J, with 15 bases between. Germline V lookup: CDR1 SGHVS, CDR2 FQNEAQ. CDR3 coding DNA: TGTGCCAGCAGTTCTCGGACCGTCGACTACACCTTC. Amino acids: CASSSRTVDYTF. The full variable domain, rest sourced from reference TRBV7-8 and TRBJ1-2, is GAGVSQSPRYKVAKRGQDVALRCDPISGHVSLFWYQQALGQGPEFLTYFQNEAQLDKSGLPSDRFFAERPEGSVSTLKIQRTQQEDSAVYLCASSSRTVDYTFGSGTRLTVV.

The rearrangement joins TRBV4-1 to TRBJ2-4; TRBD2 aligns across 11 bases. The CDR3 length is 17 residues. The V gene's germline CDR1 is MGHRA and CDR2 YSYEKL. V trimming: 1 base; J trimming: 6 bases; junction bases outside the gene matches: 8. CDR3 DNA sequence: TGCGCCAGCAGCCAAGGAACTAGCGGGAGTATTGGAAACATTCAGTACTTC. It encodes CASSQGTSGSIGNIQYF.

The genes are TRBV19 and TRBJ2-1, with 8 bases matching TRBD2. CDR3 length equals 15 residues. V was clipped by 4 bases and J by 8 bases; unmatched bases: 10. Germline values: CDR1 LNHDA, CDR2 SQIVND (reference sequence). This chain's CDR3 is CASSTTSGGGDEQFF. The DNA of the CDR3 is TGTGCCAGTAGTACCACTAGCGGAGGTGGCGATGAGCAGTTCTTC.

The chain's CDR3 is CASSLDAAGPYEQYV. DNA for the CDR3: TGTGCCAGCAGCTTAGATGCGGCAGGGCCTTACGAGCAGTACGTC. The V call is TRBV11-2, the J call TRBJ2-7; a weak D match, TRBD1 (5 bases). CDR3 size: 15 residues. Looked up from germline, CDR1 is SGHAT and CDR2 is FQNNGV. With 0 bases removed from V and 4 bases from J, the gap between germline ends came to 13 bases.

This clonotype was recorded a few times. The chain is built from TRBV9 and TRBJ2-7; 8 bases agree with TRBD2. The CDR3 is 15 residues long. After removal of 4 bases from V and 6 bases from J, the junction contained 12 bases not matched to a gene. CDR1 and CDR2 (germline): SGDLS, YYNGEE. The CDR3 loop reads CASSPDWSGSSEQYF. The CDR3 nucleotides are TGTGCCAGCAGCCCAGACTGGAGCGGGAGTTCCGAGCAGTACTTC.

This clonotype was observed at least ten times. The chain is built from TRBV28 and TRBJ1-1, with 9 bases matching TRBD1. Unmatched junction bases numbered 20, after V lost 8 bases and J lost 1 base. There are 19 residues in the CDR3. Germline V gene sequence: CDR1 MDHEN, CDR2 SYDVKM. In nucleotides, the CDR3 is TGTGCCAGCCCGAAGGCCGACGGTCCCCTGGGACAGGGGAACACTGAAGCTTTCTTT. As protein: CASPKADGPLGQGNTEAFF. The entire variable domain, with the rest obtained from reference TRBV28 and TRBJ1-1, is as follows: DVKVTQSSRYLVKRTGEKVFLECVQDMDHENMFWYRQDPGLGLRLIYFSYDVKMKEKGDIPEGYSVSREKKERFSLILESASTNQTSMYLCASPKADGPLGQGNTEAFFGQGTRLTVV.

This clonotype showed up just a few times. The V and J genes are TRBV7-9 and TRBJ2-3; D gene uncertain. Germline V gene data show CDR1 as SEHNR and CDR2 as FQNEAQ (reference sequence). V gave up 5 bases and J gave up 2 bases, with 14 bases separating them. This CDR3 has 15 amino acids. The CDR3 DNA follows: TGTGCCAGCAGCCCTGTTACGATCTTCACAGATACGCAGTATTTT. Translating gives CASSPVTIFTDTQYF.